The sequence of this T cell receptor (beta chain) was determined in a study of OX40 agonist ivuxolimab in advanced cancers. For the study at large: Dose-escalation patients were diagnosed with hepatocellular carcinoma, melanoma, renal cell cancer or head and neck cancer. Study-wide results and limits: Clonal expansion by week 6 occurred in CD4+ and CD8+ blood T cells (at 0.1 to 3.0 mg/kg).

Concerning this clone itself: Its antigen is currently unknown.

The assay was immunoSEQ multiplex PCR, and TCRdb's table has in-frame clones only and misses some. The sample consists of approximately 100,000 clones, approximately 90% of them appearing once. The CDR3 spans 16 residues. V trimming: 8 bases; J trimming: 0 bases; junction bases outside the gene matches: 3. The germline CDR1 and CDR2 sequences are SGHVS and FQNEAQ. The clonotype originates from an adult with an advanced solid tumor such as melanoma, head and neck, liver or kidney cancer. The chain carries TRBV7-8 and TRBJ2-6, with 11 nucleotides matching TRBD1. The material was CD4+ or CD8+ T cells sorted from blood, obtained in a trial of the OX40 agonist ivuxolimab. The CDR3 spells CASGQGALSGANVLTF. The CDR3, as DNA: TGTGCCAGCGGACAGGGGGCCCTCTCTGGGGCCAACGTCCTGACTTTC.